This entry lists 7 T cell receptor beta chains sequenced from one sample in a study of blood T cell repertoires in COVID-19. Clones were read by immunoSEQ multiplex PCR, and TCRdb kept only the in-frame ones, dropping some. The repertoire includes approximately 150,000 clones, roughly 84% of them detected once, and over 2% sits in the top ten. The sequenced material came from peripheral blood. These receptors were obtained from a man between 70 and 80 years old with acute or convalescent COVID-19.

The CDR3 region is CASSPPGQGGEKLFF. CDR3 nucleotides: TGTGCCAGCAGCCCCCCCGGACAGGGGGGCGAAAAACTGTTTTTT. The chain recombines TRBV28 with TRBJ1-4, with 10 bases aligning to TRBD1. This CDR3 comprises 15 residues. J gave up 8 bases and V 6 bases, and 9 bases lay outside the gene matches. The germline CDR1 and CDR2 sequences are MDHEN and SYDVKM.

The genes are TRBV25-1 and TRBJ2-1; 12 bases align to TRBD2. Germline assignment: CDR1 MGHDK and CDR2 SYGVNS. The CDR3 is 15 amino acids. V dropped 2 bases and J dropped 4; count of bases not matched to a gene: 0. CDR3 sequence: CASSEGLAGYNEQFF. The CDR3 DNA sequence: TGTGCCAGCAGTGAAGGACTAGCGGGATACAATGAGCAGTTCTTC.

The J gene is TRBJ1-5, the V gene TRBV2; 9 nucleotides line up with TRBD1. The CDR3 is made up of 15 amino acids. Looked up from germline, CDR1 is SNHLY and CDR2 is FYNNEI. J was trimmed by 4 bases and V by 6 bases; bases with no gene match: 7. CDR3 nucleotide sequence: TGTGCCAGCAGCCGGACAGGGGTATGGAATCAGCCCCAGCATTTT. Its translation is CASSRTGVWNQPQHF.

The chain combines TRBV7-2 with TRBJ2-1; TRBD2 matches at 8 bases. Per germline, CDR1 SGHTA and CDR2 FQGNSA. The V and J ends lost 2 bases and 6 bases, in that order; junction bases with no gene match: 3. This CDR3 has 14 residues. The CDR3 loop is CASSLIGGGNEQFF. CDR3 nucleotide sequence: TGTGCCAGCAGCTTAATCGGGGGGGGCAATGAGCAGTTCTTC.

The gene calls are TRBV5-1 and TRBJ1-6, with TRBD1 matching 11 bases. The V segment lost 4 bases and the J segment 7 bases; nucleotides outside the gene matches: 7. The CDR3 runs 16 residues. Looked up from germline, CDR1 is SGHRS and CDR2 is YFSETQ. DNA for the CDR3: TGCGCCAGCAGCAACGGACAGGGGGCTGTAAATTCACCCCTCCACTTT. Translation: CASSNGQGAVNSPLHF.

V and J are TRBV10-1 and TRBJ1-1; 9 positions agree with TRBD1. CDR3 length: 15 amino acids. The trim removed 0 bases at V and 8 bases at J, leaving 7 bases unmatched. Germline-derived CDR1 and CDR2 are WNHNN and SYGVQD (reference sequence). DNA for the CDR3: TGCGCCAGCAGTGAGTCTCTTATGGGGACAGGGGAAGCTTTCTTT. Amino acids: CASSESLMGTGEAFF.

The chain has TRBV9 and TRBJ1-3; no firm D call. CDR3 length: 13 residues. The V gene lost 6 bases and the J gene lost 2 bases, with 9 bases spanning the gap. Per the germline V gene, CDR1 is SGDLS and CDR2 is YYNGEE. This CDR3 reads CASTRGTGNTIYF. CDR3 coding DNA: TGTGCCAGCACGCGCGGCACTGGAAACACCATATATTTT.